This TCR beta chain was identified during a study of T-cell memory formation after mild COVID-19. Study background: TCR clusters were mostly donor specific.

TCRdb reanalysed the 5' RACE reads using MiXCR and keeps one entry per CDR3 protein. The table shows approximately 28,000 distinct CDR3 sequences, with approximately 12% occurring only once. This clonotype was detected ten times or more. This CDR3 has 13 residues. V gave up 2 bases and J gave up 3 bases, with 7 bases separating them. Looked up from germline, CDR1 is LGHDT and CDR2 is YNNKEL (reference sequence). Material: PBMCs or a T cell subset sorted from them (not recorded which). This chain uses TRBV3-1 with TRBJ2-5; no clear D gene. This clonotype originated in an adult woman who had mild COVID-19 (a few samples of this study predate the infection). Cell type and time point are not known. The CDR3 coding sequence is TGTGCCAGCAGCCAATACAGTGAAGAGACCCAGTACTTC. It encodes CASSQYSEETQYF.